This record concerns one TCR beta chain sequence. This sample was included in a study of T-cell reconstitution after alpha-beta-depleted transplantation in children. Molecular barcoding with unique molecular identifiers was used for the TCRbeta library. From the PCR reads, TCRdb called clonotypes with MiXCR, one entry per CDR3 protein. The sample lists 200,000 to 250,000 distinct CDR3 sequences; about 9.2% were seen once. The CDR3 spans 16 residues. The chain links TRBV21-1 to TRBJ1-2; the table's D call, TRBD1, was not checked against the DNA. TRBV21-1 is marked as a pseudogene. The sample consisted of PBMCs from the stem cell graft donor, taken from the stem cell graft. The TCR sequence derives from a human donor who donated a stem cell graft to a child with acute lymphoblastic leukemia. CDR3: CASRITGTGLLNGYTF. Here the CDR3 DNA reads TGTGCCAGCAGGATCACCGGGACAGGGCTACTCAATGGCTACACCTTC.